This T cell receptor beta chain was identified during a study of T-cell memory formation after mild COVID-19. Study-wide findings and caveats: Second-wave clones peaking on day 37 lacked confirmed SARS-CoV-2 specificity.

Points on this clonotype: Its antigen is as yet unknown.

V dropped 4 bases and J dropped 5 bases, with 15 bases sitting between them. This CDR3 spans 13 amino acids. The V gene's germline CDR1 is GTSNPN and CDR2 SVGIG (reference sequence). Constant-segment primers and 5'RACE yielded cDNA libraries for TCR alpha and TCR beta, each carrying sample barcodes and UMIs. MiXCR, applied by TCRdb to the 5' RACE reads, yields one record per CDR3 protein. The sample shows fewer than 600,000 distinct CDR3 sequences, about a fifth of them seen only once. Source material: PBMCs or a T cell subset sorted from them (not recorded which). This receptor was identified in an adult woman who had mild COVID-19 (a few samples of this study predate the infection). Cell type and time point are not known. This chain connects TRBV30 to TRBJ2-7; D ambiguous. The CDR3: CAWNPLGPDEQYF. CDR3 nucleotides: TGTGCCTGGAACCCCTTAGGGCCCGACGAGCAGTACTTC.